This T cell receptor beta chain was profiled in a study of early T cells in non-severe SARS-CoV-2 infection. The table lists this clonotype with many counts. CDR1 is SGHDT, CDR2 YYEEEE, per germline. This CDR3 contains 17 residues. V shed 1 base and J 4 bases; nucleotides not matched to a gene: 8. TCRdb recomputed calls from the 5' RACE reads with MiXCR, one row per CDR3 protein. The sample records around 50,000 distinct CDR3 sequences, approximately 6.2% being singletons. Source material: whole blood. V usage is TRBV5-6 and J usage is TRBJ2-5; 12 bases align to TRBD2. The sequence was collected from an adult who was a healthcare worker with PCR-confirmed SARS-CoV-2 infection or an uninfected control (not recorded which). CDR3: CASSLPSSGGERETQYF. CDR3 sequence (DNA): TGTGCCAGCAGCTTGCCTTCTAGCGGGGGGGAAAGAGAGACCCAGTACTTC.